This TCR beta chain was sequenced for a study of cytomegalovirus exposure and HLA in healthy donors. Study-wide results and caveats: Follow-up analysis seemed to connect common viral pathogens with several of the most significant clusters identified. About 87% or about 30% of the time was how often most TCR beta V segments were productive, according to an earlier analysis. Later on, analysis showed that most CMV-associated TCR beta chains appeared to be HLA-restricted. Likely technical artifact: a cluster of highly shared sequence variants.

To note about this clone: The antigen is unknown.

This PCR relied on a set of 60 Vbeta primers and 13 Jbeta primers. Profiling relied on immunoSEQ multiplex PCR, and the TCRdb table lists in-frame clones only, not all of them. This table has more than 95,000 clones, more than 75% appearing once. The germline CDR1 and CDR2 sequences are MDHEN and SYDVKM. V lost 5 bases, J lost 5 bases, and 12 bases lay in between. The CDR3 is 13 residues long. The chain carries TRBV28 and TRBJ1-1; unclear D gene. Sequencing input: PBMCs. The TCR comes from a woman aged 40 to 50 in good health and CMV-seronegative. In DNA, the CDR3 is TGTGCCAGCAGTCCATCAACGGGGACTGAAGCTTTCTTT. Translating it yields CASSPSTGTEAFF. The entire variable domain, with the rest obtained from reference TRBV28 and TRBJ1-1, is as follows: DVKVTQSSRYLVKRTGEKVFLECVQDMDHENMFWYRQDPGLGLRLIYFSYDVKMKEKGDIPEGYSVSREKKERFSLILESASTNQTSMYLCASSPSTGTEAFFGQGTRLTVV.